This T cell receptor beta chain was captured in a study of blood T cell repertoires in COVID-19. Study context: COVID-19 samples collected from the United States, Italy and Spain covered acute and convalescent phases.

V lost 6 bases, J lost 4 bases, and 5 bases stayed unmatched. Germline loops: CDR1 ENHRY, CDR2 SYGVKD. This CDR3 comprises 14 residues. In the authors' methods: Estimation of nucleated cell counts relied on the amplification of reference gene primers. The data were produced by immunoSEQ multiplex PCR, yet TCRdb's version contains in-frame clones alone and is incomplete. V and J calls and clone size are given by that table; D and trimming were obtained from the DNA. Here the sample spans fewer than 450,000 clones, about 88% being singletons. All enrollees were about 18 to 89 years old and from 25 or so US areas. Donors were grouped by their self-reported clinical history.

The chain joins TRBV10-3 to TRBJ1-2; 10 nucleotides match TRBD1. Specimen: PBMCs or T cells enriched from blood (not recorded which). This receptor was identified in a woman between 18 and 29 years old who had recovered from COVID-19. The CDR3 here is CAIRGGQGFYGYTF. The CDR3, as DNA: TGTGCCATCAGGGGGGGACAGGGGTTCTATGGCTACACCTTC.